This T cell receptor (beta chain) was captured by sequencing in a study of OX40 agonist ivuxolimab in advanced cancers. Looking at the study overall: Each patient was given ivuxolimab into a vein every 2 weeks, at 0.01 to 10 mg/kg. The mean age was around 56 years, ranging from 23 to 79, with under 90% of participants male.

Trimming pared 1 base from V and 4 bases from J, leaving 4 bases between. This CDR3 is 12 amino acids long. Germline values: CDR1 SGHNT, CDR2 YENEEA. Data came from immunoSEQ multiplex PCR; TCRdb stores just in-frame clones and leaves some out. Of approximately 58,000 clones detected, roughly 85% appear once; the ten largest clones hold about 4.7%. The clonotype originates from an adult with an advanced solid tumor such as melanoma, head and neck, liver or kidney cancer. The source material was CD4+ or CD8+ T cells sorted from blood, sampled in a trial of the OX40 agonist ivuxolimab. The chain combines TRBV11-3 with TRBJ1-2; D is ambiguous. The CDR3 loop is CASSLGGYGYTF. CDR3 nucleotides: TGTGCCAGCAGCTTAGGGGGCTATGGCTACACCTTC. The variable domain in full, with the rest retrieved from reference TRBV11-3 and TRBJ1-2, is EAGVVQSPRYKIIEKKQPVAFWCNPISGHNTLYWYLQNLGQGPELLIRYENEEAVDDSQLPKDRFSAERLKGVDSTLKIQPAELGDSAVYLCASSLGGYGYTFGSGTRLTVV.